The subject of this entry is one TCR beta chain. Antigen specificity is unknown. This sample is part of a study of siplizumab effects on memory and regulatory T cells. Study results and caveats: Under siplizumab, alloreactive sequences traced to unstimulated CD4+ memory cells were significantly reduced.

The CDR3 length is 11 residues. Per the germline V gene, CDR1 is MNHNS and CDR2 is SASEGT. V was shortened by 6 bases and J by 7 bases, with 10 bases between the two germline ends. Around 100,000 TCR templates per sample were assayed. TCRdb's table, derived via immunoSEQ multiplex PCR, lists solely in-frame clones and lacks some. The data contain more than 85,000 clones, around 90% of them singletons. The sample was CD4+ T cells sorted from blood. The chain joins TRBV6-1 to TRBJ2-7; D remains unclear. The TCR comes from a human donor in good health. CDR3 coding DNA: TGTGCCAGCAGCTTTTTGGGAGAGCAGTACTTC. Protein sequence: CASSFLGEQYF.